Below, 19 T cell receptor beta chains from the same sample are listed, as sequenced in a study of cytomegalovirus exposure and HLA in healthy donors. Use of 60 Vbeta and 13 Jbeta primers characterized the PCR. Clones were read by immunoSEQ multiplex PCR, and TCRdb kept only the in-frame ones, dropping some. The sample holds over 150,000 clones, 65% to 75% seen once. Sequencing was performed on PBMCs. The receptors shown here come from a man aged 25-40 years in good health and CMV-seropositive.

This clone was detected once. This chain joins TRBV9 and TRBJ1-2; the D is unclear. V shed 4 bases and J shed 8 bases, with 18 bases lying between them. The germline CDR1 and CDR2 sequences are SGDLS and YYNGEE. The CDR3 is 14 residues long. The CDR3 here is CASSLKDSAPGYTF. The CDR3 DNA reads as TGTGCCAGCAGCCTTAAAGACTCGGCTCCCGGCTACACCTTC.

This clone was seen a single time. The chain combines TRBV27 with TRBJ2-1; 7 nucleotides match TRBD2. The V gene's germline CDR1 is MNHEY and CDR2 SMNVEV (reference sequence). The CDR3 is 17 residues long. V lost 3 bases to trimming and J lost 6 bases; unmatched junction nucleotides: 14. In DNA form, the CDR3 reads TGTGCCAGCAGTTTCGATTTCGGGCCCCGCGGGGGCAATGAGCAGTTCTTC. Translating gives CASSFDFGPRGGNEQFF.

V gene TRBV9 combines with J gene TRBJ2-3; possible D gene TRBD2, 5 bases. This CDR3 spans 15 amino acids. The V end was cut by 4 bases, the J end by 2 bases, with 14 bases between. Germline V gene data show CDR1 as SGDLS and CDR2 as YYNGEE. CDR3 coding DNA: TGTGCCAGCAGCCCCCGCAAGCGGCTCACAGATACGCAGTATTTT. As protein: CASSPRKRLTDTQYF.

The V and J genes are TRBV6-5 and TRBJ2-5; D is possibly TRBD2 (6 bases). The end of the DNA aligns better with TRBJ2-7, so the J call may be wrong. This CDR3 spans 16 amino acids. Germline CDR1 is MNHEY and CDR2 is SVGAGI. CDR3 amino acids: CASSYSGGGSSYEQYF. The DNA of the CDR3 is TGTGCCAGCAGTTACTCTGGGGGAGGAAGCTCCTACGAGCAGTACTTC.

The chain joins TRBV6-5 to TRBJ1-1; D remains unclear. Looked up from germline, CDR1 is MNHEY and CDR2 is SVGAGI. V lost 6 bases and J lost 4, with 15 bases in between. This CDR3 comprises 14 residues. Here the CDR3 reads CASRTEHSGTEAFF. The CDR3, as DNA: TGTGCCAGCAGGACCGAGCATTCGGGCACTGAAGCTTTCTTT.

V gene TRBV19 combines with J gene TRBJ1-5; possibly TRBD1 for D (6 bases). Per germline, CDR1 LNHDA and CDR2 SQIVND (reference sequence). The V end lost 6 bases, the J end lost 1 base, and 13 bases lay between the germline ends. The CDR3 runs to 15 residues. The chain's CDR3 is CASRKQGFSNQPQHF. The CDR3 coding sequence is TGTGCCAGTAGGAAACAGGGTTTCAGCAATCAGCCCCAGCATTTT.

This clone was seen a single time. This chain uses TRBV27 with TRBJ2-7, with unresolved D. Germline V gene data show CDR1 as MNHEY and CDR2 as SMNVEV (reference sequence). V lost 2 bases to trimming and J lost 2 bases, with 10 bases between them. The CDR3 consists of 14 residues. The CDR3 DNA reads TGTGCCAGCAGTTTACATGACAAAACCTACGAGCAGTACTTC. It encodes CASSLHDKTYEQYF.

The gene calls are TRBV27 and TRBJ1-2; 7 bases fit TRBD1. The germline gives CDR1 MNHEY, CDR2 SMNVEV (reference sequence). Trimming cost V 5 bases and J 6 bases; bases outside gene matches: 12. The CDR3 covers 15 residues. The CDR3 loop is CASSRQPTGDNGYTF. In DNA, the CDR3 is TGTGCCAGCAGTCGCCAGCCTACAGGGGACAATGGCTACACCTTC.

The chain recombines TRBV7-9 with TRBJ2-3; 11 nucleotides agree with TRBD2. The V segment lost 5 bases and the J segment 4 bases; nucleotides outside the gene matches: 5. Germline CDR1 SEHNR, CDR2 FQNEAQ (reference sequence). This CDR3 contains 15 residues. CDR3 amino acids: CASSPTSGNADTQYF. Written as DNA, the CDR3 is TGTGCCAGCAGCCCGACTAGCGGGAATGCAGATACGCAGTATTTT. Full variable domain (remainder filled in from reference TRBV7-9 and TRBJ2-3): DTGVSQNPRHKITKRGQNVTFRCDPISEHNRLYWYRQTLGQGPEFLTYFQNEAQLEKSRLLSDRFSAERPKGSFSTLEIQRTEQGDSAMYLCASSPTSGNADTQYFGPGTRLTVL.

This clone was counted a few times. V usage is TRBV28 and J usage is TRBJ2-7, with 9 positions matching TRBD1. V trimming: 5 bases; J trimming: 5 bases; junction bases outside the gene matches: 4. The CDR3 runs to 13 residues. Germline assignment: CDR1 MDHEN and CDR2 SYDVKM. The CDR3 bases are TGTGCCAGCAGTGACAGGGGGAACAACGAGCAGTACTTC. Translated: CASSDRGNNEQYF. Complete variable domain (other parts from reference TRBV28 and TRBJ2-7): DVKVTQSSRYLVKRTGEKVFLECVQDMDHENMFWYRQDPGLGLRLIYFSYDVKMKEKGDIPEGYSVSREKKERFSLILESASTNQTSMYLCASSDRGNNEQYFGPGTRLTVT.

V usage is TRBV18 and J usage is TRBJ2-5; 8 positions match TRBD2. The J segment lost 5 bases and the V segment lost 2 bases, leaving 7 bases of the junction unmatched. This CDR3 comprises 15 residues. Germline values: CDR1 KGHSH, CDR2 LQKENI. CDR3 nucleotides: TGTGCCAGCTCACCATCGCGGGGGGCCCTGGAGACCCAGTACTTC. Translation: CASSPSRGALETQYF.

V gene TRBV5-6 combines with J gene TRBJ2-1; 10 bases are a match to TRBD2. Germline V lookup: CDR1 SGHDT, CDR2 YYEEEE. Trimming removed 2 bases from V and 10 bases from J; junction bases left unmatched: 0. The CDR3 contains 12 residues. CDR3 residues: CASSLAGGEQFF. The CDR3 nucleotides read TGTGCCAGCAGCTTAGCGGGGGGGGAGCAGTTCTTC. The variable domain in full, with the rest retrieved from reference TRBV5-6 and TRBJ2-1, is DAGVTQSPTHLIKTRGQQVTLRCSPKSGHDTVSWYQQALGQGPQFIFQYYEEEERQRGNFPDRFSGHQFPNYSSELNVNALLLGDSALYLCASSLAGGEQFFGPGTRLTVL.

The rearrangement links TRBV7-9 to TRBJ1-1; no clear D gene. This CDR3 has 12 residues. V dropped 5 bases and J dropped 5 bases, with 9 bases sitting between them. Germline lookup yields CDR1 SEHNR and CDR2 FQNEAQ (reference sequence). CDR3 DNA: TGTGCCAGCAGCCGAGGGCAGACTGAAGCTTTCTTT. This translates into CASSRGQTEAFF.

J is TRBJ2-1 and V is TRBV28, with D possibly TRBD2 on 6 matching bases. The CDR3 runs 14 residues. The ends were cut back, 5 bases at V and 4 bases at J, with 12 bases in the middle. CDR1 is MDHEN and CDR2 is SYDVKM in the germline V gene. This chain's CDR3 is CASSAGREYNEQFF. CDR3 DNA sequence: TGTGCCAGCAGTGCGGGACGAGAGTACAATGAGCAGTTCTTC. Using reference TRBV28 and TRBJ2-1 for the parts outside the CDR3, the full variable domain is DVKVTQSSRYLVKRTGEKVFLECVQDMDHENMFWYRQDPGLGLRLIYFSYDVKMKEKGDIPEGYSVSREKKERFSLILESASTNQTSMYLCASSAGREYNEQFFGPGTRLTVL.

Only a few counts were recorded for this clone. The chain joins TRBV13 to TRBJ1-4, with 7 positions matching TRBD1. The V gene's germline CDR1 is PRHDT and CDR2 FYEKMQ (reference sequence). Losses at the gene ends were 4 bases for V and 8 bases for J; bases not matched to a gene: 10. This CDR3 spans 15 amino acids. In DNA form, the CDR3 reads TGTGCCAGCAGCTCCCGAGGGGGCAAGTCGGAAAAACTGTTTTTT. As protein: CASSSRGGKSEKLFF. The variable domain in full, completed from reference TRBV13 and TRBJ1-4, reads AAGVIQSPRHLIKEKRETATLKCYPIPRHDTVYWYQQGPGQDPQFLISFYEKMQSDKGSIPDRFSAQQFSDYHSELNMSSLELGDSALYFCASSSRGGKSEKLFFGSGTQLSVL.

This chain uses TRBV5-1 with TRBJ1-2; 7 positions match TRBD1. CDR3 length equals 13 residues. The J segment lost 4 bases and the V segment lost 4 bases, leaving 4 bases of the junction unmatched. The germline V gene encodes CDR1 SGHRS and CDR2 YFSETQ. In nucleotides, the CDR3 is TGCGCCAGCAGCCGGGACAGCATCTATGGCTACACCTTC. It encodes CASSRDSIYGYTF.

The chain uses TRBV10-3 and TRBJ2-5; the D is unclear. V lost 2 bases to trimming and J lost 2 bases, with 9 bases between them. The germline V gene has CDR1 ENHRY and CDR2 SYGVKD. The CDR3 is 14 residues long. DNA for the CDR3: TGTGCCATCAGTGAGACAGATCTTCAAGAGACCCAGTACTTC. Translated, it gives CAISETDLQETQYF.

In DNA, the CDR3 is TGTGCCAGCAGCTCGCCCCACCCGGGACAGGGAGGTGAGGCCGGGGAGCTGTTTTTT. Amino acids: CASSSPHPGQGGEAGELFF. The V and J genes are TRBV7-9 and TRBJ2-2, with TRBD1 identical over 9 bases. Germline values: CDR1 SEHNR, CDR2 FQNEAQ (reference sequence). The CDR3 sequence is 19 residues long. V was clipped by 4 bases and J by 6 bases; unmatched bases: 18. Looking up the rest from reference TRBV7-9 and TRBJ2-2 gives the full variable domain: DTGVSQNPRHKITKRGQNVTFRCDPISEHNRLYWYRQTLGQGPEFLTYFQNEAQLEKSRLLSDRFSAERPKGSFSTLEIQRTEQGDSAMYLCASSSPHPGQGGEAGELFFGEGSRLTVL.

The chain has TRBV10-3 and TRBJ2-7, with a possible D match to TRBD1 (6 bases). CDR1 is ENHRY, CDR2 SYGVKD, per germline. This CDR3 is 15 amino acids long. Trimming cost V 3 bases and J 3 bases, with 15 bases left between them. CDR3 coding DNA: TGTGCCATCAGTGAACCCACTGGGGGCCTCTACGAGCAGTACTTC. This translates into CAISEPTGGLYEQYF.